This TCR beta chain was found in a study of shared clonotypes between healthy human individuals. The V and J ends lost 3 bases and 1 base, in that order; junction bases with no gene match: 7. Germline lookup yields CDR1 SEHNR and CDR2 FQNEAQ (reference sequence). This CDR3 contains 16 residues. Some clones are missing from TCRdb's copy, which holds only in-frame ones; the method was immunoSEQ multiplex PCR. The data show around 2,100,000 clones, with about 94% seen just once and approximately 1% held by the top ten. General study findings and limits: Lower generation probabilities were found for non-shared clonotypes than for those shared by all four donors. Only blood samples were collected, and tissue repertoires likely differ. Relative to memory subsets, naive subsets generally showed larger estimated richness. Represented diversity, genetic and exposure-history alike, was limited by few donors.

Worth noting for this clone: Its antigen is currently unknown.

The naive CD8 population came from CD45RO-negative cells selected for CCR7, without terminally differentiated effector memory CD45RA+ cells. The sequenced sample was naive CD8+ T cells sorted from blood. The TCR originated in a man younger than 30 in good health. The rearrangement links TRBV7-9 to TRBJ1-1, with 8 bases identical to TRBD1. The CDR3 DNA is TGTGCCAGCAGCTTCACTCCCGGGACAGGGAACACTGAAGCTTTCTTT. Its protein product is CASSFTPGTGNTEAFF.